The sequence of this TCR beta chain was determined in a study of T cells in Graves' hyperthyroidism and ophthalmopathy. Amplification targeted TCR beta CDR3 regions from RNA transcripts. First-round RT-PCR of the TCR CDR3 relied on the HTBI primer set. TCRdb re-derived calls from the multiplex PCR reads in MiXCR, one entry per CDR3 protein. This table has some 510,000 distinct CDR3 sequences, less than 25% appearing once. CDR1 is SGHNT and CDR2 is YENEEA in the germline V gene. CDR3 size: 15 residues. Trimming cost V 6 bases and J 7 bases; bases outside gene matches: 9. The table lists this clonotype with many counts. Its antigen is undetermined. Graves' hyperthyroidism was deemed stable absent ophthalmopathy progression within 18 months. Study findings and constraints: A 13 V-J signature model discriminated ophthalmopathy versus stable hyperthyroidism. The model identified upcoming ophthalmopathy a median around 6 months ahead of onset.

Sequencing input: blood. This clonotype was obtained from a man between 18 and 29 years old with Graves' hyperthyroidism. The V call is TRBV11-3, the J call TRBJ2-5; 12 nucleotides align to TRBD1. For the CDR3, the DNA is TGTGCCAGCAGTCCTAAGGGACAGGGGGCGTGGACCCAGTACTTC. It translates to CASSPKGQGAWTQYF.